This paragraph reports one T cell receptor (beta chain). This entry comes from a study of T-cell reconstitution after alpha-beta-depleted transplantation in children. The CDR3 loop spans 16 amino acids. The V gene's germline CDR1 is MGHRA and CDR2 YSYEKL. V lost 4 bases and J 7 bases, leaving 22 bases between the germline ends. The authors prepared the TCRbeta library with unique molecular identifiers. One entry per CDR3 protein results from TCRdb running MiXCR on the PCR reads. This table has 450,000 to 600,000 distinct CDR3 sequences, around 18% appearing once. This TCR derives from a human donor who donated a stem cell graft to a child with acute lymphoblastic leukemia. Sequenced here: PBMCs from the stem cell graft donor, sampled from the stem cell graft. The rearrangement links TRBV4-1 to TRBJ1-2; no reliable D call. The CDR3 DNA reads as TGCGCCAGCAGCCCACACGGCCCTACGAAGGGAGGTGGCTACACCTTC. This gives the protein CASSPHGPTKGGGYTF.